The 29 T cell receptor beta chains below come from one sample, sequenced in a study of identifying expanded T cells in peripheral blood. This table comes from immunoSEQ multiplex PCR, and its TCRdb copy is limited to in-frame clones, with some not included. The table records about 86,000 clones, roughly 84% of them present only once. The source material was blood. The receptors stem from a person aged 18 to 75 in good health.

This sequence joins TRBV13 and TRBJ2-7; TRBD1 agrees at 9 bases. The CDR3 length is 16 residues. V shed 5 bases, J shed 2 bases, and the junction held 10 bases outside the gene matches. Per germline, CDR1 PRHDT and CDR2 FYEKMQ (reference sequence). CDR3 nucleotide sequence: TGTGCCAGCAGCCCCCGGGTCGGGGACAGGGCCTACGAGCAGTACTTC. Amino acid sequence: CASSPRVGDRAYEQYF.

The chain combines TRBV5-1 with TRBJ2-5, with D possibly called TRBD1 or TRBD2 (5 bases each). With 6 bases removed from V and 1 base from J, the gap between germline ends came to 16 bases. Germline V gene sequence: CDR1 SGHRS, CDR2 YFSETQ. This CDR3 contains 15 residues. The CDR3 DNA reads as TGCGCCAGCAATTCCCAAGGGACGTTCCAAGAGACCCAGTACTTC. Translation: CASNSQGTFQETQYF.

This clone was picked up a small number of times. The chain employs TRBV6-1 and TRBJ2-7; 8 bases match TRBD2. CDR3 length: 14 residues. The germline CDR1 and CDR2 sequences are MNHNS and SASEGT. The ends lost 4 bases at V and 7 bases at J; junction bases unmatched: 9. The CDR3 reads CASSVGRGAGEQYF. In nucleotides, the CDR3 is TGTGCCAGCAGTGTGGGGCGGGGGGCTGGTGAGCAGTACTTC.

This clone was observed once. The chain joins TRBV20-1 to TRBJ1-1; D gene ambiguous. This CDR3 is built from 9 residues. Germline V gives CDR1 DFQATT, CDR2 SNEGSKA (reference sequence). Trimming took off 3 bases at V and 7 bases at J, with 3 bases between the two ends. The CDR3 sequence: CSASNEAFF. In DNA, the CDR3 is TGCAGTGCTAGTAATGAAGCTTTCTTT.

The chain links TRBV27 to TRBJ2-7; 8 bases fit TRBD1. CDR1 MNHEY and CDR2 SMNVEV come from the germline V gene (reference sequence). Trimming at V came to 6 bases and at J to 2 bases, leaving 3 bases not matched to a gene. The CDR3 consists of 13 residues. Written as DNA, the CDR3 is TGTGCCAGCAGGACGGGACAGGCCTACGAGCAGTACTTC. Protein: CASRTGQAYEQYF.

This clone was found a few times. The rearrangement uses TRBV30 and TRBJ1-2; D possibly corresponds to TRBD1 (6 bases). The CDR3 spans 13 residues. Trimming cost V 5 bases and J 4 bases, with 14 bases left between them. Germline V gene lookup returns CDR1 GTSNPN and CDR2 SVGIG (reference sequence). The CDR3 spells CAWSPGQTYGYTF. CDR3 nucleotides: TGTGCCTGGTCCCCGGGACAAACCTATGGCTACACCTTC.

The chain has TRBV11-2 and TRBJ1-2; D is undetermined. This CDR3 is 19 amino acids long. Germline CDR1 is SGHAT and CDR2 is FQNNGV. Trimming stripped 1 base from V and 0 bases from J, with 21 bases between. The chain's CDR3 is CASSLAPWGEEDSNYGYTF. For the CDR3, the DNA is TGTGCCAGCAGCTTAGCCCCCTGGGGAGAGGAGGATTCTAACTATGGCTACACCTTC.

The CDR3 coding sequence is TGTGCCAGCAGCTTCGGACGCAGTGACTACGAGCAGTACTTC. Translating gives CASSFGRSDYEQYF. The chain recombines TRBV7-2 with TRBJ2-7, with D uncertain. Germline CDR1 and CDR2: SGHTA and FQGNSA. This CDR3 is built from 14 residues. V lost 3 bases, J lost 3 bases, and 12 bases lay in between.

The rearrangement uses TRBV6-5 and TRBJ2-1; possible D gene TRBD2, 6 bases. The CDR3 has 11 amino acids. The germline V gene encodes CDR1 MNHEY and CDR2 SVGAGI. The ends were cut back, 6 bases at V and 6 bases at J, with 6 bases in the middle. The DNA for the CDR3 is TGTGCCAGCAGGCGGGGCAATGAGCAGTTCTTC. It yields the protein CASRRGNEQFF.

This clone was seen only once. V and J are TRBV5-6 and TRBJ2-5; 11 positions match TRBD2. CDR1 SGHDT and CDR2 YYEEEE come from the germline V gene. Trimming removed 2 bases from V and 7 bases from J; junction bases left unmatched: 1. CDR3 size: 13 residues. CDR3 loop: CASSFLAGGTQYF. CDR3 coding DNA: TGTGCCAGCAGCTTCCTAGCGGGGGGGACCCAGTACTTC. Variable domain in full (rest from reference TRBV5-6 and TRBJ2-5): DAGVTQSPTHLIKTRGQQVTLRCSPKSGHDTVSWYQQALGQGPQFIFQYYEEEERQRGNFPDRFSGHQFPNYSSELNVNALLLGDSALYLCASSFLAGGTQYFGPGTRLLVL.

The chain couples TRBV29-1 to TRBJ2-5; D may be TRBD1 (5 bases). V was cut by 4 bases and J by 1 base, with 13 bases left in between. Germline values: CDR1 SQVTM, CDR2 ANQGSEA. The CDR3 length is 14 residues. CDR3 in amino acids: CSVVLGAVQETQYF. The CDR3 DNA reads as TGCAGCGTTGTACTTGGGGCGGTCCAAGAGACCCAGTACTTC.

The chain is built from TRBV7-8 and TRBJ1-1, with D possibly matching TRBD1 (5 bases). Between the trimmed V and J ends, which lost 1 base and 1 base, there was a span of 7 bases. The CDR3 sequence is 14 residues long. The germline gives CDR1 SGHVS, CDR2 FQNEAQ. In DNA, the CDR3 is TGTGCCAGCAGCTTAGGGGGGACGAACACTGAAGCTTTCTTT. Translation gives CASSLGGTNTEAFF. Using reference TRBV7-8 and TRBJ1-1 for the parts outside the CDR3, the full variable domain is GAGVSQSPRYKVAKRGQDVALRCDPISGHVSLFWYQQALGQGPEFLTYFQNEAQLDKSGLPSDRFFAERPEGSVSTLKIQRTQQEDSAVYLCASSLGGTNTEAFFGQGTRLTVV.

The rearrangement uses TRBV7-2 and TRBJ1-5, with a weak D call TRBD1 (6 bases). V gave up 1 base and J gave up 9 bases, with 13 bases separating them. This CDR3 is built from 14 residues. The V gene's germline CDR1 is SGHTA and CDR2 FQGNSA. The CDR3 protein is CASSLVPGVTPQHF. The CDR3 nucleotides read TGTGCCAGCAGCTTAGTTCCAGGGGTTACGCCCCAGCATTTT. Using reference TRBV7-2 and TRBJ1-5 for the parts outside the CDR3, the full variable domain is GAGVSQSPSNKVTEKGKDVELRCDPISGHTALYWYRQSLGQGLEFLIYFQGNSAPDKSGLPSDRFSAERTGGSVSTLTIQRTQQEDSAVYLCASSLVPGVTPQHFGDGTRLSIL.

V usage is TRBV6-1 and J usage is TRBJ2-7, with a tentative D call TRBD1 (6 bases). CDR1 is MNHNS and CDR2 is SASEGT in the germline V gene. V dropped 5 bases and J dropped 5 bases, with 16 bases sitting between them. The CDR3 runs 14 residues. CDR3 loop: CASSKYRVSHEQYF. CDR3 nucleotides: TGTGCCAGCAGTAAGTACAGGGTCTCTCACGAGCAGTACTTC.

The CDR3 DNA sequence: TGTGCCAGCTCCCCTGTAAGCACAGATACGCAGTATTTT. Translation: CASSPVSTDTQYF. This chain joins TRBV7-9 and TRBJ2-3, with D hard to call. Trimming shortened V by 8 bases and J by 0 bases, and 9 bases separated the two germline ends. CDR1 is SEHNR and CDR2 is FQNEAQ in the germline V gene (reference sequence). The CDR3 length is 13 residues.

The table lists this clone with a count of one. The V call is TRBV6-5, the J call TRBJ1-2; D is uncertain. CDR1 and CDR2 from the germline V gene are MNHEY and SVGAGI. The CDR3 length is 12 residues. V lost 10 bases, J lost 2 bases, and 11 bases lay in between. CDR3 nucleotide sequence: TGTGCCACCAAGGACGGGAACTATGGCTACACCTTC. Amino acids: CATKDGNYGYTF.

The CDR3: CASSLGGVGGYTF. CDR3 coding DNA: TGTGCCAGCAGCTTAGGTGGGGTAGGAGGCTACACCTTC. The chain recombines TRBV7-9 with TRBJ1-2; no reliable D call. This CDR3 has 13 amino acids. V gave up 1 base and J gave up 8 bases, with 11 bases separating them. Germline V CDR1 and CDR2: SEHNR, FQNEAQ (reference sequence).

The rearrangement joins TRBV6-7 to TRBJ2-7; D possibly corresponds to TRBD1 (6 bases). TRBV6-7 belongs to the ORF category, with a function that is uncertain. This CDR3 has 14 residues. V gave up 6 bases and J gave up 1 base, with 13 bases separating them. CDR3 nucleotides: TGTGCCAGCAGGCGTGACAGGTTATCCTACGAGCAGTACTTC. Protein: CASRRDRLSYEQYF.

J is TRBJ1-1 and V is TRBV5-4; 8 bases are shared with TRBD1. V trimming: 2 bases; J trimming: 1 base; junction bases outside the gene matches: 1. Per the germline V gene, CDR1 is SGHNT and CDR2 is YYREEE (reference sequence). The CDR3 runs 14 residues. In nucleotides, the CDR3 is TGTGCCAGCAGCTTTCAGGGGGCGAACACTGAAGCTTTCTTT. Its translation is CASSFQGANTEAFF.

The chain has TRBV2 and TRBJ2-7, with D perhaps TRBD1 (5 bases). Per the germline V gene, CDR1 is SNHLY and CDR2 is FYNNEI. V was clipped by 8 bases and J by 2 bases, with 10 bases between them. This CDR3 has 12 residues. CDR3 coding DNA: TGTGCCAGCGAAGGGGCCCCCTACGAGCAGTACTTC. As protein: CASEGAPYEQYF.

The V gene is TRBV28, the J gene TRBJ1-2; TRBD1 might be the D (5 bases). The CDR3 is made up of 15 amino acids. Per germline, CDR1 MDHEN and CDR2 SYDVKM. V was pared by 6 bases and J by 8 bases, with 22 bases between. Here the CDR3 DNA reads TGTGCCAGCAGCCTCAATTCGGGGCAGATCGGGGGCTACACCTTC. This sequence encodes CASSLNSGQIGGYTF.

This clone came up a few times. The rearrangement uses TRBV6-1 and TRBJ2-7, with D possibly being TRBD1 (6 bases). This CDR3 is built from 13 residues. Germline values: CDR1 MNHNS, CDR2 SASEGT. Trimming left V 8 bases short and J 6 bases short, with 17 bases between. DNA for the CDR3: TGTGCCAGCGGACAGCCCCTAATTGGCGAGCAGTACTTC. Its translation is CASGQPLIGEQYF.

Note on this clone: This specimen includes other DNA sequences encoding the same CDR3. The chain employs TRBV30 and TRBJ1-2, with D possibly being TRBD1 (6 bases). The germline gives CDR1 GTSNPN, CDR2 SVGIG (reference sequence). This CDR3 contains 16 residues. V gave up 4 bases and J gave up 2 bases, with 20 bases separating them. CDR3 protein: CAWKRGWGIVNYGYTF. The CDR3 DNA follows: TGTGCCTGGAAAAGGGGGTGGGGGATTGTGAACTATGGCTACACCTTC.

V and J are TRBV6-5 and TRBJ2-7, with D uncertain. CDR3 length equals 15 residues. Germline loops: CDR1 MNHEY, CDR2 SVGAGI. V lost 6 bases and J 7 bases, leaving 22 bases between the germline ends. CDR3 protein: CASSYTTAPTWEQYF. Here the CDR3 DNA reads TGTGCCAGCAGCTACACGACGGCCCCTACGTGGGAGCAGTACTTC.

The chain couples TRBV11-2 to TRBJ2-7, with D possibly TRBD2 on 5 matching bases. The V gene lost 5 bases and the J gene lost 1 base, with 12 bases spanning the gap. This CDR3 comprises 14 residues. Germline V CDR1 and CDR2: SGHAT, FQNNGV. CDR3 DNA sequence: TGTGCCAGCAGCGCCCCTGGACTTTCCTACGAGCAGTACTTC. Translation: CASSAPGLSYEQYF.

V is TRBV27 and J is TRBJ1-2, with D possibly TRBD1 on 6 matching bases. Germline CDR1 reads MNHEY; CDR2 reads SMNVEV (reference sequence). Trimming removed 6 bases from V and 4 bases from J, with 24 bases in between. CDR3 size: 17 residues. Written as DNA, the CDR3 is TGTGCCAGCAGCCGGGGGGCCAGTATTGGGGCAGCCTATGGCTACACCTTC. This encodes CASSRGASIGAAYGYTF.

This sequence joins TRBV7-9 and TRBJ1-5; 10 bases line up with TRBD1. Per germline, CDR1 SEHNR and CDR2 FQNEAQ (reference sequence). The CDR3 runs 16 residues. The J segment lost 6 bases and the V segment lost 5 bases, leaving 10 bases of the junction unmatched. In DNA, the CDR3 is TGTGCCAGCAGCGAGGGGGACAGGGGAGGCAGTCAGCCCCAGCATTTT. This gives the protein CASSEGDRGGSQPQHF. The entire variable domain, with the rest obtained from reference TRBV7-9 and TRBJ1-5, is as follows: DTGVSQNPRHKITKRGQNVTFRCDPISEHNRLYWYRQTLGQGPEFLTYFQNEAQLEKSRLLSDRFSAERPKGSFSTLEIQRTEQGDSAMYLCASSEGDRGGSQPQHFGDGTRLSIL.

The chain joins TRBV29-1 to TRBJ2-1; tentative D call: TRBD1 (6 bases). The V gene lost 4 bases and the J gene lost 2 bases, with 15 bases spanning the gap. The CDR3 length is 15 residues. CDR1 is SQVTM and CDR2 is ANQGSEA in the germline V gene. DNA for the CDR3: TGCAGCGTTGTTAACAGGGCAATCCCCTACAATGAGCAGTTCTTC. Translating it yields CSVVNRAIPYNEQFF.

The CDR3 DNA reads as TGTGCCAGTAGTACCCCAAGGGGAGTGAACACTGAAGCTTTCTTT. Translating gives CASSTPRGVNTEAFF. The chain links TRBV19 to TRBJ1-1; a weak D match, TRBD1 (5 bases). V lost 4 bases to trimming and J lost 0 bases, with 12 bases between them. Germline-derived CDR1 and CDR2 are LNHDA and SQIVND (reference sequence). This CDR3 has 15 residues.